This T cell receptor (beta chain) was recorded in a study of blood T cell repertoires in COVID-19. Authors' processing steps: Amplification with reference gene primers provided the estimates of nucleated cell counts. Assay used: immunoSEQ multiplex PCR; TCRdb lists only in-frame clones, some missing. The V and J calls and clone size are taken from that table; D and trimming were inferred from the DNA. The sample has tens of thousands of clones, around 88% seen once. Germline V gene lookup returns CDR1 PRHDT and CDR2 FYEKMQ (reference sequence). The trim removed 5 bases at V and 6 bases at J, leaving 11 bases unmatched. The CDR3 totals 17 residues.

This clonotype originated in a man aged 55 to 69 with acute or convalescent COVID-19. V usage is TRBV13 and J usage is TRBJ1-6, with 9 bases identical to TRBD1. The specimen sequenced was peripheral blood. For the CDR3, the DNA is TGTGCCAGCAGCCCGGGACAGGGAGAAACACCTAATTCACCCCTCCACTTT. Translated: CASSPGQGETPNSPLHF.